This entry lists 21 T cell receptor beta chains sequenced from one sample in a study of T cell repertoires in cytomegalovirus infection. TCRdb re-derived calls from the reads in MiXCR, one entry per CDR3 protein. The table includes about 530,000 distinct CDR3 sequences, approximately 25% detected once. The specimen sequenced was PBMCs. These receptors came from a human donor in good health (CMV status not recorded). Some clones in this sample may be carry-over from other donors' samples.

This clonotype showed up many times. This chain uses TRBV7-8 with TRBJ2-4; D is tentatively TRBD1 or TRBD2 (5 bases each). CDR1 and CDR2 (germline): SGHVS, FQNEAQ. The CDR3 consists of 17 residues. The V and J ends lost 5 bases and 7 bases respectively, with 24 bases between them. The CDR3 nucleotides read TGTGCCAGCAGCCCCCAGCGGTGGGTTGGGGCGCTTAACATTCAGTACTTC. Its protein is CASSPQRWVGALNIQYF.

This sequence joins TRBV19 and TRBJ2-3; 11 nucleotides line up with TRBD2. The CDR3 is 17 amino acids. CDR1 is LNHDA and CDR2 is SQIVND in the germline V gene (reference sequence). V shed 3 bases, J shed 2 bases, and the junction held 7 bases outside the gene matches. CDR3 region: CASSMVWGLAATDTQYF. The CDR3 DNA reads as TGTGCCAGTAGTATGGTGTGGGGACTAGCGGCCACAGATACGCAGTATTTT.

V gene TRBV11-2 combines with J gene TRBJ1-2; D is perhaps TRBD1 (5 bases). Per germline, CDR1 SGHAT and CDR2 FQNNGV. V shed 2 bases and J shed 4 bases, with 14 bases lying between them. The CDR3 consists of 15 residues. This CDR3 is CASSLRFLGGYGYTF. DNA of the CDR3: TGTGCCAGCAGCTTACGGTTTCTGGGGGGCTATGGCTACACCTTC.

The chain recombines TRBV5-6 with TRBJ2-4; 7 bases are a match to TRBD1. Germline CDR1 and CDR2: SGHDT and YYEEEE. With V trimmed by 0 bases and J by 6 bases, 6 bases remained unmatched. CDR3 length: 15 residues. The CDR3 nucleotides are TGTGCCAGCAGCTTGGTCGGGACAGCACTAAACATTCAGTACTTC. Translated: CASSLVGTALNIQYF.

The chain links TRBV7-2 to TRBJ1-1; TRBD1 is a possible D gene (5 bases). The CDR3 sequence is 13 residues long. The germline CDR1 and CDR2 sequences are SGHTA and FQGNSA. Trimming removed 5 bases from V and 5 bases from J, with 12 bases in between. The CDR3 here is CASSLRQLTEAFF. The CDR3 DNA reads as TGTGCCAGCAGCCTAAGACAGCTGACTGAAGCTTTCTTT.

This clonotype was observed many times. The CDR3 DNA follows: TGTGCCAGCAGCTTATTGGGTTCCCCGTCCACAGATACGCAGTATTTT. This codes for CASSLLGSPSTDTQYF. The chain recombines TRBV7-2 with TRBJ2-3; D is undetermined. CDR1 and CDR2 (germline): SGHTA, FQGNSA. The CDR3 covers 16 residues. V was shortened by 2 bases and J by 2 bases, with 14 bases between the two germline ends.

In its sample, this clonotype was seen many times. This chain joins TRBV7-8 and TRBJ2-5; 13 bases agree with TRBD2. The CDR3 consists of 16 residues. V trimming: 4 bases; J trimming: 5 bases; junction bases outside the gene matches: 7. Looked up from germline, CDR1 is SGHVS and CDR2 is FQNEAQ. The CDR3 sequence is CASSSKLAGGRETQYF. CDR3 nucleotides: TGTGCCAGCAGCTCAAAACTAGCGGGAGGGCGGGAGACCCAGTACTTC.

This clonotype was seen only a few times. The CDR3 sequence: CASSLGENTDTQYF. The CDR3, as DNA: TGCGCCAGCAGCTTGGGGGAGAACACAGATACGCAGTATTTT. This rearrangement joins TRBV5-1 to TRBJ2-3, with TRBD2 as a possible D gene (5 bases). V lost 0 bases and J 2 bases, leaving 7 bases between the germline ends. Germline V gene sequence: CDR1 SGHRS, CDR2 YFSETQ. The CDR3 has 14 amino acids.

This clonotype occurred a few times. The J gene is TRBJ2-3, the V gene TRBV25-1, with 10 bases matching TRBD2. The CDR3 spans 15 residues. V lost 4 bases and J lost 1; bases outside the gene matches: 2. The germline V gene has CDR1 MGHDK and CDR2 SYGVNS. The CDR3, as DNA: TGTGCCAGCAGTGCAAGCGGGAGGGGCACAGATACGCAGTATTTT. This sequence encodes CASSASGRGTDTQYF.

The chain carries TRBV6-5 and TRBJ2-3; D may be TRBD2 (6 bases). CDR3 length: 14 amino acids. The V gene lost 6 bases and the J gene lost 0 bases, with 10 bases spanning the gap. Germline V gene lookup returns CDR1 MNHEY and CDR2 SVGAGI. The CDR3 loop reads CASRLSGSTDTQYF. CDR3 DNA sequence: TGTGCCAGCAGATTAAGCGGGAGCACAGATACGCAGTATTTT.

This clonotype came up a few times. V and J are TRBV28 and TRBJ2-3, with TRBD1 matching over 7 bases. V gave up 2 bases and J gave up 3 bases; unmatched junction bases: 8. CDR3 length: 16 residues. Germline V lookup: CDR1 MDHEN, CDR2 SYDVKM. The CDR3 bases are TGTGCCAGCAGTTTAAGACAGGGAATGGGAACAGATACGCAGTATTTT. Its translation: CASSLRQGMGTDTQYF.

This clonotype was seen a single time. The rearrangement joins TRBV27 to TRBJ1-1, with D maybe TRBD1 (5 bases). V lost 2 bases, J lost 1 base, and 11 bases lay in between. The CDR3 contains 15 residues. Germline V CDR1 and CDR2: MNHEY, SMNVEV (reference sequence). The CDR3 sequence is CASSLRGEGNTEAFF. CDR3 in DNA: TGTGCCAGCAGTTTACGGGGGGAGGGGAACACTGAAGCTTTCTTT.

The rearrangement links TRBV24-1 to TRBJ2-2, with D possibly being TRBD1 (5 bases). This CDR3 has 15 residues. From germline, CDR1 is KGHDR and CDR2 SFDVKD. V lost 5 bases and J lost 6, with 15 bases in between. CDR3 nucleotides: TGTGCCACCAGTGTGGACACGATTGGCGCCGGGGAGCTGTTTTTT. Translating gives CATSVDTIGAGELFF.

This chain connects TRBV2 to TRBJ2-7, with 11 bases that match TRBD2. After removal of 6 bases from V and 4 bases from J, the junction contained 5 bases not matched to a gene. Germline V gives CDR1 SNHLY, CDR2 FYNNEI. The CDR3 is 14 amino acids. CDR3 residues: CASRGTSGGYEQYF. The CDR3 DNA sequence: TGTGCCAGCAGGGGGACTAGCGGAGGGTACGAGCAGTACTTC.

This clonotype was recorded many times. A junction boundary mismatches the germline segment, possibly from a read error. The V call is TRBV7-6, the J call TRBJ2-3, with D perhaps assigned TRBD1 or TRBD2 (5 bases each). CDR1 and CDR2 from the germline V gene are SGHVS and FNYEAQ. The CDR3 has 11 amino acids. In DNA, the CDR3 is TGTGCCAGCAGCCCCGGACGGGGCTCCAATTTT. Its protein is CASSPGRGSNF.

This chain links TRBV28 with TRBJ2-7; TRBD2 is a possible D gene (5 bases). The CDR3 is made up of 11 amino acids. V was clipped by 8 bases and J by 5 bases, with 10 bases between them. Germline lookup yields CDR1 MDHEN and CDR2 SYDVKM. As DNA, the CDR3 is TGTGCCAGCGGGGAGCACCACGAGCAGTACTTC. Its protein is CASGEHHEQYF.

This clonotype turned up a few times. This rearrangement joins TRBV11-2 to TRBJ2-7; either TRBD1 or TRBD2 may supply D (6 bases each). V lost 5 bases, J lost 0 bases, and 17 bases lay in between. This CDR3 spans 16 amino acids. Germline V CDR1 and CDR2: SGHAT, FQNNGV. The CDR3 DNA sequence: TGTGCCAGCAGCCCACGTTTGGGGGGCGGCTCCTACGAGCAGTACGTC. This sequence encodes CASSPRLGGGSYEQYV.

The rearrangement links TRBV4-3 to TRBJ2-5; D might be TRBD1 or TRBD2, each matching 5 bases. The germline gives CDR1 LGHNA, CDR2 YSLEER. The CDR3 length is 19 residues. The V gene lost 1 base and the J gene lost 7 bases, with 28 bases spanning the gap. CDR3 protein: CASSQVFQGPRDPATTQYF. As DNA, the CDR3 is TGCGCCAGCAGCCAAGTTTTTCAGGGCCCAAGGGACCCTGCTACGACCCAGTACTTC.

This clonotype was recorded at least ten times. V usage is TRBV7-9 and J usage is TRBJ2-4; D is ambiguous. The CDR3 is made up of 17 amino acids. Trimming pared 3 bases from V and 5 bases from J, leaving 20 bases between. Germline V lookup: CDR1 SEHNR, CDR2 FQNEAQ (reference sequence). CDR3 region: CASSFPTHQIPENIQYF. The CDR3, as DNA: TGTGCCAGCAGCTTCCCAACGCATCAGATCCCCGAAAACATTCAGTACTTC. The full variable domain, in which reference TRBV7-9 and TRBJ2-4 provide the parts outside the CDR3, is DTGVSQNPRHKITKRGQNVTFRCDPISEHNRLYWYRQTLGQGPEFLTYFQNEAQLEKSRLLSDRFSAERPKGSFSTLEIQRTEQGDSAMYLCASSFPTHQIPENIQYFGAGTRLSVL.

This clonotype turned up a few times. The rearrangement joins TRBV19 to TRBJ2-2; 12 bases map to TRBD2. V was pared by 1 base and J by 3 bases, with 12 bases of the junction left unmatched. Germline V gene sequence: CDR1 LNHDA, CDR2 SQIVND (reference sequence). The CDR3 is 20 residues long. CDR3 in amino acids: CASSIAGKRLAGVDTGELFF. CDR3 in DNA: TGTGCCAGTAGTATAGCGGGGAAGAGACTAGCGGGAGTGGACACCGGGGAGCTGTTTTTT.

This clonotype was counted at least ten times. This rearrangement joins TRBV12-3 or TRBV12-4 to TRBJ1-1, with D perhaps matching TRBD1 (6 bases). This CDR3 contains 13 residues. V lost 6 bases and J lost 6, with 14 bases in between. This CDR3 reads CASRFGEGAEAFF. In DNA, the CDR3 is TGTGCCAGCAGATTCGGGGAGGGGGCTGAAGCTTTCTTT.